This entry features one T cell receptor (beta chain) sequence. Its antigen is undetermined. The entry originates in a study of T cell repertoires in cytomegalovirus infection. Study details: Both CMV infection and a matching HLA type were indicated by public TCR beta signatures.

Per germline, CDR1 SGDLS and CDR2 YYNGEE. This CDR3 has 13 residues. V was pared by 0 bases and J by 10 bases, with 11 bases between. Via MiXCR, TCRdb re-called the reads, giving one row per CDR3 protein. The repertoire holds 110,000 or so distinct CDR3 sequences, with more than 30% as singletons. The specimen comprised CD8+ T cells from cultured PBMCs, sampled from culture after CMV antigen stimulation. The J gene is TRBJ2-1, the V gene TRBV9; D is uncertain. This clonotype originated in a human donor in good health (CMV status not recorded). Some clones in this sample may be carry-over from other donors' samples. The CDR3 DNA reads as TGTGCCAGCAGCGTAGAAGGAGTCCCCGAGCAGTTCTTC. This encodes CASSVEGVPEQFF.